This record covers a single T cell receptor (beta chain). The target antigen is unknown. As defined, naive CD8 cells were CD45RO-negative and positively selected for CCR7, with terminally differentiated effector memory CD45RA+ cells excluded. The sample is drawn from a study of shared clonotypes between healthy human individuals. General study results and limits: Unshared clonotypes carried lower generation probabilities than those common to all four donors. Among donors, clonotype sharing was expected to be affected by sequencing depth.

Per the authors' pipeline: Filtering differed for immunoSEQ, which gave only junction sequences without quality scores. Produced via immunoSEQ multiplex PCR; TCRdb's table is partial and in-frame only. V, J and clone size reflect that table, while D and trimming were determined from the DNA. The table records 2 million or so clones, about 95% of them present only once. The sample comprised naive CD8+ T cells sorted from blood. The clonotype comes from a man between 18 and 35 years old in good health.

The CDR3 loop is CSVGGTSPYGYTF. Written as DNA, the CDR3 is TGCAGCGTTGGGGGGACATCTCCCTATGGCTACACCTTC. V usage is TRBV29-1 and J usage is TRBJ1-2, with D possibly TRBD1 on 6 matching bases. Trimming cost V 4 bases and J 4 bases, with 13 bases left between them. This CDR3 spans 13 amino acids. Germline values: CDR1 SQVTM, CDR2 ANQGSEA.